This passage covers 10 T cell receptor beta chains from one sample sequenced in a study of T cells after yellow fever vaccination. In TCRdb, the 5' RACE reads were re-called with MiXCR into one record per CDR3 protein. The profile shows approximately 330,000 distinct CDR3 sequences, under 15% of them singletons. The sequencing used CD4+ T cells sorted from PBMCs, collected 15 days after the yellow fever booster vaccination. Receptors originate from a man between 18 and 35 years old who received the YFV17D yellow fever vaccine.

In the case of this clonotype: The junction does not match germline at one end; this may be a read error. The rearrangement joins TRBV7-2 to TRBJ2-5, with TRBD2 identical over 9 bases. The CDR3 length is 13 residues. The germline CDR1 and CDR2 sequences are SGHTA and FQGNSA. The CDR3 spells CASGGTSQENQYF. CDR3 nucleotide sequence: TGTGCCAGCGGAGGGACTAGCCAAGAGAACCAGTACTTC.

The rearrangement joins TRBV6-2 or TRBV6-3 to TRBJ2-1, with TRBD2 matching 7 bases. The J segment lost 1 base and the V segment lost 6 bases, leaving 9 bases of the junction unmatched. CDR1 MNHEY and CDR2 SVGEGT come from the germline V gene. The CDR3 loop spans 16 amino acids. This chain's CDR3 is CASSPSGILSYNEQFF. CDR3 nucleotide sequence: TGTGCCAGCAGCCCTAGCGGCATACTTTCCTACAATGAGCAGTTCTTC.

The CDR3 is CASSDGGVRTEAFF. CDR3 in DNA: TGCGCCAGCAGTGACGGGGGCGTCAGGACTGAAGCTTTCTTT. V is TRBV10-1 and J is TRBJ1-1, with D perhaps matching TRBD1 (6 bases). Trimming left V 3 bases short and J 5 bases short, with 13 bases between. Germline V gene lookup returns CDR1 WNHNN and CDR2 SYGVQD (reference sequence). The CDR3 runs to 14 residues.

This clonotype turned up a few times. This sequence joins TRBV4-3 and TRBJ1-4, with 7 bases fitting TRBD1. Unmatched junction bases numbered 14, after V lost 1 base and J lost 0 bases. The CDR3 has 20 residues. Germline CDR1 LGHNA, CDR2 YSLEER. CDR3 DNA: TGCGCCAGCAGCCAAGGGTTCCGGGACAGAAGAATTGCAACTAATGAAAAACTGTTTTTT. It specifies CASSQGFRDRRIATNEKLFF.

This chain joins TRBV27 and TRBJ2-5; 7 positions agree with TRBD1. CDR1 and CDR2 (germline): MNHEY, SMNVEV (reference sequence). This CDR3 contains 14 residues. The V gene end was trimmed by 4 bases and the J gene end by 4 bases; junction bases not matched to a gene: 6. Here the CDR3 DNA reads TGTGCCAGCAGTTCTCGGGACAGTAGAGAGACCCAGTACTTC. This gives the protein CASSSRDSRETQYF.

The chain carries TRBV5-1 and TRBJ2-1, with D tentatively TRBD1 (6 bases). The germline CDR1 and CDR2 sequences are SGHRS and YFSETQ. The CDR3 runs to 15 residues. Trimming left V 3 bases short and J 2 bases short, with 12 bases between. CDR3 DNA sequence: TGCGCCAGCAGCTCCAGAGGGGACACCTACAATGAGCAGTTCTTC. Translated, it gives CASSSRGDTYNEQFF.

This clonotype has more than one count but fewer than ten. V is TRBV5-1 and J is TRBJ2-5, with TRBD1 as a possible D gene (6 bases). The CDR3 consists of 14 residues. V lost 0 bases and J lost 5, with 11 bases in between. The germline V gene encodes CDR1 SGHRS and CDR2 YFSETQ. CDR3 region: CASSLAQGPETQYF. In nucleotides, the CDR3 is TGCGCCAGCAGCTTGGCACAGGGTCCGGAGACCCAGTACTTC.

The chain combines TRBV7-2 with TRBJ2-1; D not certain. Germline lookup yields CDR1 SGHTA and CDR2 FQGNSA. The CDR3 spans 14 residues. Trimming removed 0 bases from V and 6 bases from J, with 9 bases in between. This CDR3 is CASSLALSVNEQFF. The DNA for the CDR3 is TGTGCCAGCAGCTTAGCGCTAAGTGTCAATGAGCAGTTCTTC.

This chain uses TRBV7-9 with TRBJ2-6; D not resolved. CDR1 and CDR2 from the germline V gene are SEHNR and FQNEAQ (reference sequence). The V gene lost 3 bases and the J gene lost 0 bases, with 12 bases spanning the gap. There are 17 residues in the CDR3. CDR3: CASSFVSLTSGANVLTF. For the CDR3, the DNA is TGTGCCAGCAGCTTCGTATCGCTCACCTCTGGGGCCAACGTCCTGACTTTC.

This clonotype was seen a few times. The V and J genes are TRBV12-3 or TRBV12-4 and TRBJ2-3; the match to TRBD1 covers 9 bases. With 4 bases clipped from V and 2 bases from J, the junction kept 4 bases outside the gene matches. The CDR3 is 15 amino acids. As DNA, the CDR3 is TGTGCCAGCAGTTGGGGGGACAGGGCCACAGATACGCAGTATTTT. Its protein product is CASSWGDRATDTQYF.